The 11 T cell receptor beta chains below were found in one sample sequenced in a study of PD-L1 blockade in urothelial cancer. Time point meaning: peripheral blood 6 weeks after treatment start. Some clones are missing from TCRdb's copy, which holds only in-frame ones; the method was immunoSEQ multiplex PCR. The sample shows around 40,000 clones, roughly 85% of them seen only once. Sequencing used PBMCs, obtained around atezolizumab (anti-PD-L1) treatment. Receptor source: a man in his 70s with urothelial cancer.

This clone has only one observation. The gene calls are TRBV6-1 and TRBJ2-5; the match to TRBD2 covers 8 bases. In germline, CDR1 is MNHNS, CDR2 SASEGT. Trimming removed 4 bases from V and 2 bases from J; junction bases left unmatched: 9. This CDR3 is 16 amino acids long. The CDR3 DNA reads TGTGCCAGCAGTGGCACATCCGGGACTAGACAAGAGACCCAGTACTTC. Protein sequence: CASSGTSGTRQETQYF.

V usage is TRBV6-1 and J usage is TRBJ2-7; 7 bases align to TRBD1. Germline lookup yields CDR1 MNHNS and CDR2 SASEGT. V trimming: 5 bases; J trimming: 4 bases; junction bases outside the gene matches: 2. The CDR3 sequence is 12 residues long. CDR3 sequence: CASSLDRYEQYF. The CDR3, as DNA: TGTGCCAGCAGTCTGGACAGGTACGAGCAGTACTTC.

The chain employs TRBV7-9 and TRBJ2-4, with no clear D. V dropped 3 bases and J dropped 5 bases, with 8 bases sitting between them. Germline CDR1 reads SEHNR; CDR2 reads FQNEAQ (reference sequence). The CDR3 is 13 amino acids. Here the CDR3 DNA reads TGTGCCAGCAGCTTTAATTCCGAAAACATTCAGTACTTC. Amino acids: CASSFNSENIQYF.

The rearrangement links TRBV6-5 to TRBJ2-1, with 9 nucleotides matching TRBD1. In germline, CDR1 is MNHEY, CDR2 SVGAGI. This CDR3 is 15 amino acids long. V shed 6 bases, J shed 3 bases, and the junction held 6 bases outside the gene matches. DNA for the CDR3: TGTGCCAGCAGCCAACCGGGACAGGGCTACAATGAGCAGTTCTTC. Its translation is CASSQPGQGYNEQFF.

The chain recombines TRBV28 with TRBJ1-5; TRBD1 matches at 8 bases. The germline CDR1 and CDR2 sequences are MDHEN and SYDVKM. CDR3 length equals 13 residues. Losses at the gene ends were 6 bases for V and 6 bases for J; bases not matched to a gene: 4. CDR3 protein: CASRGQGGQPQHF. The CDR3 nucleotides read TGTGCCAGCAGAGGACAGGGCGGTCAGCCCCAGCATTTT.

The V and J genes are TRBV5-1 and TRBJ2-7; TRBD1 aligns across 7 bases. With 4 bases clipped from V and 0 bases from J, the junction kept 7 bases outside the gene matches. CDR1 SGHRS and CDR2 YFSETQ come from the germline V gene. The CDR3 totals 15 residues. The CDR3 DNA is TGCGCCAGCAGCGCCCTGACAGGGTTCTCCTACGAGCAGTACTTC. It translates to CASSALTGFSYEQYF.

The genes are TRBV2 and TRBJ2-5, with D possibly TRBD1 on 6 matching bases. Per the germline V gene, CDR1 is SNHLY and CDR2 is FYNNEI. Between the trimmed V and J ends, which lost 4 bases and 4 bases, there was a span of 10 bases. This CDR3 has 13 amino acids. As DNA, the CDR3 is TGTGCCAGCAGTGGAGGGGGTCGAGAGACCCAGTACTTC. Translated: CASSGGGRETQYF. Drawing the rest from reference TRBV2 and TRBJ2-5, the complete variable domain is EPEVTQTPSHQVTQMGQEVILRCVPISNHLYFYWYRQILGQKVEFLVSFYNNEISEKSEIFDDQFSVERPDGSNFTLKIRSTKLEDSAMYFCASSGGGRETQYFGPGTRLLVL.

The table lists this clone with a few counts. The J gene is TRBJ1-2, the V gene TRBV10-3; the D gene is possibly TRBD1 (5 bases). V lost 11 bases and J 1 base, leaving 14 bases between the germline ends. CDR3 size: 13 residues. Germline-derived CDR1 and CDR2 are ENHRY and SYGVKD. CDR3 DNA sequence: TGTGCCGCCTCCTTCGACAGTAACTATGGCTACACCTTC. This translates into CAASFDSNYGYTF.

As DNA, the CDR3 is TGCGCCAGCAGCCAAGAAGGGACAGTCGACAATGGCTACACCTTC. It specifies CASSQEGTVDNGYTF. The chain recombines TRBV4-1 with TRBJ1-2; the match to TRBD1 covers 7 bases. J gave up 6 bases and V 0 bases, and 7 bases lay outside the gene matches. The V gene's germline CDR1 is MGHRA and CDR2 YSYEKL. The CDR3 has 15 amino acids.

This clone appeared a single time. V gene TRBV5-1 combines with J gene TRBJ2-7, with 10 bases fitting TRBD2. The trim removed 2 bases at V and 3 bases at J, leaving 2 bases unmatched. Germline V gene sequence: CDR1 SGHRS, CDR2 YFSETQ. The CDR3 sequence is 14 residues long. Written as DNA, the CDR3 is TGCGCCAGCAGCTTCGGGACTAGCGTCTACGAGCAGTACTTC. Translation gives CASSFGTSVYEQYF.

The table lists this clone with a few counts. CDR3 sequence: CASSLGGEGAQYF. CDR3 sequence (DNA): TGTGCCAGCAGCTTGGGGGGGGAAGGGGCCCAGTACTTC. The chain uses TRBV5-5 and TRBJ2-5, with a tentative D call TRBD2 (6 bases). The CDR3 covers 13 residues. V gave up 0 bases and J gave up 9 bases, with 12 bases separating them. Germline values: CDR1 SGHKS, CDR2 YYEKEE (reference sequence).